The 27 T cell receptor beta chains below were found in one sample sequenced in a study of technical replicates of blood from a handful of donors. Sequencing was performed with immunoSEQ multiplex PCR; in TCRdb, only in-frame clones are kept and a portion is missing. Of 53,000 or so clones detected, about 86% appear once; the ten largest clones hold roughly 5.3%. Sequencing was carried out using PBMCs. The source of these receptors is a human donor in good health. Some clones in this sample may be carry-over from other donors' samples.

The chain links TRBV7-3 to TRBJ2-2, with TRBD2 identical over 9 bases. Trimming removed 7 bases from V and 4 bases from J; junction bases left unmatched: 7. CDR3 size: 15 residues. Germline lookup yields CDR1 SGHTA and CDR2 FQGTGA. CDR3 bases: TGTGCCAGCACCGGCGGGGGGGCAGGCACCGGGGAGCTGTTTTTT. Translating gives CASTGGGAGTGELFF.

The chain links TRBV20-1 to TRBJ2-5; D unclear. Trimming removed 4 bases at V and 9 bases at J, with 12 bases between. CDR1 DFQATT and CDR2 SNEGSKA come from the germline V gene (reference sequence). This CDR3 spans 11 amino acids. The CDR3 sequence is CSATKYSAQYF. The CDR3 bases are TGCAGTGCTACCAAGTACAGTGCCCAGTACTTC.

This chain links TRBV7-9 with TRBJ2-7; 9 positions match TRBD2. The CDR3 is made up of 15 amino acids. Germline V gene sequence: CDR1 SEHNR, CDR2 FQNEAQ (reference sequence). Losses at the gene ends were 4 bases for V and 2 bases for J; bases not matched to a gene: 6. This CDR3 reads CASSSASGATYEQYF. In DNA, the CDR3 is TGTGCCAGCAGCTCCGCTAGCGGGGCCACCTACGAGCAGTACTTC.

The rearrangement links TRBV5-1 to TRBJ2-1; tentative D call: TRBD1 (6 bases). V lost 6 bases and J 2 bases, leaving 18 bases between the germline ends. Germline-derived CDR1 and CDR2 are SGHRS and YFSETQ. CDR3 size: 16 residues. The CDR3 here is CASTTTAGATYNEQFF. The CDR3 bases are TGCGCCAGCACCACGACAGCAGGGGCGACCTACAATGAGCAGTTCTTC.

This clone was counted only a few times. V usage is TRBV6-5 and J usage is TRBJ1-2, with 9 bases lining up with TRBD1. The CDR3 loop spans 14 amino acids. Unmatched junction bases numbered 7, after V lost 6 bases and J lost 5 bases. CDR1 is MNHEY and CDR2 is SVGAGI in the germline V gene. The CDR3 DNA reads TGTGCCAGCAGCCTCGGACAGGGGAGGTATGGCTACACCTTC. Protein: CASSLGQGRYGYTF.

The gene calls are TRBV2 and TRBJ1-6, with 7 nucleotides matching TRBD1. The CDR3 is made up of 15 amino acids. V gave up 7 bases and J gave up 9 bases; unmatched junction bases: 12. The germline gives CDR1 SNHLY, CDR2 FYNNEI. CDR3 region: CASIPGQAGGSPLHF. The DNA for the CDR3 is TGTGCCAGCATTCCCGGACAGGCGGGCGGTTCACCCCTCCACTTT.

The V call is TRBV27, the J call TRBJ1-2; D might be TRBD1 (6 bases). Germline V gene sequence: CDR1 MNHEY, CDR2 SMNVEV (reference sequence). V was pared by 2 bases and J by 7 bases, with 11 bases between. CDR3 length equals 13 residues. As DNA, the CDR3 is TGTGCCAGCAGTTTAAGGGGGGGCTTTGGCTACACCTTC. Its translation: CASSLRGGFGYTF.

This clone was found once. The chain employs TRBV9 and TRBJ1-2; D not certain. The germline CDR1 and CDR2 sequences are SGDLS and YYNGEE. Trimming stripped 0 bases from V and 0 bases from J, with 6 bases between. The CDR3 has 14 residues. The CDR3, as DNA: TGTGCCAGCAGCGTAGGCCACTCTAACTATGGCTACACCTTC. The encoded protein is CASSVGHSNYGYTF. Based on the CDR3 plus reference TRBV9 and TRBJ1-2, the full variable domain is DSGVTQTPKHLITATGQRVTLRCSPRSGDLSVYWYQQSLDQGLQFLIQYYNGEERAKGNILERFSAQQFPDLHSELNLSSLELGDSALYFCASSVGHSNYGYTFGSGTRLTVV.

This chain uses TRBV7-2 with TRBJ2-7; weak D call: TRBD2 (5 bases). The CDR3 covers 13 residues. The V gene lost 4 bases and the J gene lost 4 bases, with 11 bases spanning the gap. Germline V CDR1 and CDR2: SGHTA, FQGNSA. CDR3 in DNA: TGTGCCAGCAGCTACCGAGGGAGTTACGAGCAGTACTTC. Residues: CASSYRGSYEQYF.

V and J are TRBV5-6 and TRBJ1-4; 8 nucleotides align to TRBD1. The germline V gene has CDR1 SGHDT and CDR2 YYEEEE. After removal of 0 bases from V and 5 bases from J, the junction contained 0 bases not matched to a gene. There are 14 residues in the CDR3. The DNA of the CDR3 is TGTGCCAGCAGCTTGGACAGGGGGAATGAAAAACTGTTTTTT. Its translation: CASSLDRGNEKLFF.

The genes are TRBV4-3 and TRBJ1-2, with D perhaps matching TRBD1 (6 bases). Germline loops: CDR1 LGHNA, CDR2 YSLEER. This CDR3 has 14 amino acids. The ends were cut back, 4 bases at V and 3 bases at J, with 12 bases in the middle. The CDR3 DNA reads TGCGCCAGCAGCCGGCAACAGGGCGACTATGGCTACACCTTC. Translating it yields CASSRQQGDYGYTF.

The chain joins TRBV27 to TRBJ2-7; TRBD1 agrees at 9 bases. The ends lost 6 bases at V and 2 bases at J; junction bases unmatched: 8. Looked up from germline, CDR1 is MNHEY and CDR2 is SMNVEV (reference sequence). The CDR3 has 15 residues. CDR3 protein: CASSRAGTGTYEQYF. Written as DNA, the CDR3 is TGTGCCAGCAGCCGAGCCGGGACAGGGACCTACGAGCAGTACTTC.

The chain joins TRBV7-2 to TRBJ2-5, with 9 bases fitting TRBD2. This CDR3 is 17 amino acids long. Per the germline V gene, CDR1 is SGHTA and CDR2 is FQGNSA. V shed 2 bases and J 0 bases; nucleotides not matched to a gene: 7. The CDR3: CASSLSLAGLYQETQYF. DNA of the CDR3: TGTGCCAGCAGCTTATCGCTAGCGGGGTTGTACCAAGAGACCCAGTACTTC.

V is TRBV5-1 and J is TRBJ1-1; 9 bases align to TRBD1. Germline V gene lookup returns CDR1 SGHRS and CDR2 YFSETQ. The CDR3 consists of 15 residues. V shed 5 bases, J shed 1 base, and the junction held 6 bases outside the gene matches. The CDR3 protein is CASSYGTGWNTEAFF. Written as DNA, the CDR3 is TGCGCCAGCAGTTATGGGACAGGGTGGAACACTGAAGCTTTCTTT.

V usage is TRBV25-1 and J usage is TRBJ2-7; TRBD1 matches at 7 bases. The V gene's germline CDR1 is MGHDK and CDR2 SYGVNS. The CDR3 consists of 16 residues. V was pared by 1 base and J by 1 base, with 7 bases of the junction left unmatched. CDR3 sequence: CASSEFRAGGSYEQYF. CDR3 coding DNA: TGTGCCAGCAGTGAATTTAGGGCAGGGGGATCCTACGAGCAGTACTTC.

This rearrangement joins TRBV9 to TRBJ2-1; tentatively, D is TRBD2 (7 bases). The CDR3 has 15 residues. Trimming shortened V by 0 bases and J by 10 bases, and 17 bases separated the two germline ends. The germline V gene encodes CDR1 SGDLS and CDR2 YYNGEE. CDR3 in amino acids: CASSVGGGGYGEQFF. The DNA for the CDR3 is TGTGCCAGCAGCGTAGGAGGCGGGGGCTATGGCGAGCAGTTCTTC. The full variable domain, its missing parts supplied by reference TRBV9 and TRBJ2-1, is DSGVTQTPKHLITATGQRVTLRCSPRSGDLSVYWYQQSLDQGLQFLIQYYNGEERAKGNILERFSAQQFPDLHSELNLSSLELGDSALYFCASSVGGGGYGEQFFGPGTRLTVL.

The rearrangement joins TRBV6-6 to TRBJ2-7, with 11 bases aligning to TRBD2. This CDR3 region has 14 residues. CDR1 MNHNY and CDR2 SVGAGI come from the germline V gene (reference sequence). Trimming cost V 7 bases and J 2 bases; bases outside gene matches: 4. The CDR3 protein is CASTGTSGTYEQYF. The CDR3 DNA follows: TGTGCCAGCACCGGGACTAGCGGAACCTACGAGCAGTACTTC.

The CDR3 loop reads CASSRGWAAAYEQYF. In DNA form, the CDR3 reads TGTGCCAGTAGTAGGGGCTGGGCGGCGGCTTACGAGCAGTACTTC. This chain connects TRBV19 to TRBJ2-7; D may be TRBD1 (5 bases). Between the trimmed V and J ends, which lost 4 bases and 4 bases, there was a span of 17 bases. Germline V lookup: CDR1 LNHDA, CDR2 SQIVND (reference sequence). CDR3 size: 15 residues.

The chain couples TRBV4-3 to TRBJ2-7; TRBD2 matches 9 bases. The CDR3 spans 15 residues. With 4 bases clipped from V and 2 bases from J, the junction kept 6 bases outside the gene matches. Germline CDR1 LGHNA, CDR2 YSLEER. CDR3 DNA: TGCGCCAGCAGCCCCGGGGCTAGCGGGACCTACGAGCAGTACTTC. Its protein product is CASSPGASGTYEQYF.

V gene TRBV6-5 combines with J gene TRBJ2-1; D is perhaps TRBD2 (6 bases). This CDR3 comprises 14 residues. The germline V gene encodes CDR1 MNHEY and CDR2 SVGAGI. Deletions cut 6 bases from V and 10 bases from J, with 19 bases between. The CDR3 bases are TGTGCCAGCAGCCCGGGACTCGAGGTAGGCGAGCAGTTCTTC. Translation gives CASSPGLEVGEQFF.

The chain is built from TRBV30 and TRBJ2-7, with TRBD1 matching 9 bases. The junction had 6 bases not matched to a gene; V was cut back by 2 bases and J by 4 bases. CDR1 is GTSNPN and CDR2 is SVGIG in the germline V gene (reference sequence). This CDR3 comprises 14 residues. The CDR3 DNA sequence: TGTGCCTGGAGTATTACAGGGGGCGGTTACGAGCAGTACTTC. This encodes CAWSITGGGYEQYF.

The chain uses TRBV19 and TRBJ1-5, with D maybe TRBD1 (6 bases). The CDR3 is made up of 15 amino acids. The germline gives CDR1 LNHDA, CDR2 SQIVND (reference sequence). The germline V and J ends were trimmed by 7 bases and 4 bases, with 17 bases remaining between them. This CDR3 reads CASTLSGGGNQPQHF. For the CDR3, the DNA is TGTGCCAGTACCCTGTCGGGAGGGGGGAATCAGCCCCAGCATTTT.

A single count supports this clone. The chain recombines TRBV10-2 with TRBJ2-2, with 12 positions matching TRBD2. After removal of 7 bases from V and 4 bases from J, the junction contained 7 bases not matched to a gene. This CDR3 comprises 16 residues. Germline loops: CDR1 WSHSY, CDR2 SAAADI. The chain's CDR3 is CASTASGGVVTGELFF. The CDR3 DNA follows: TGCGCCAGCACTGCTAGCGGGGGGGTTGTCACCGGGGAGCTGTTTTTT.

This clone was recorded a few times. The chain recombines TRBV4-2 with TRBJ2-7, with 15 bases that match TRBD2. Germline lookup yields CDR1 LGHNA and CDR2 YNFKEQ. The CDR3 extends over 16 amino acids. After removal of 4 bases from V and 5 bases from J, the junction contained 6 bases not matched to a gene. The CDR3 is CASSPGLAGGVDEQYF. CDR3 nucleotide sequence: TGTGCCAGCAGCCCCGGACTAGCGGGAGGGGTAGACGAGCAGTACTTC.

The rearrangement uses TRBV6-1 and TRBJ1-1; TRBD1 might be the D (5 bases). The CDR3 is 14 amino acids. Between the trimmed V and J ends, which lost 0 bases and 1 base, there was a span of 6 bases. Germline lookup yields CDR1 MNHNS and CDR2 SASEGT. The CDR3 loop reads CASSEAGRNTEAFF. CDR3 nucleotide sequence: TGTGCCAGCAGTGAAGCGGGGCGGAACACTGAAGCTTTCTTT.

The CDR3 here is CASRLGPGTNTGELFF. The CDR3, as DNA: TGTGCCAGCCGCTTAGGCCCAGGGACGAACACCGGGGAGCTGTTTTTT. The chain uses TRBV19 and TRBJ2-2, with D tentatively TRBD1 (5 bases). V dropped 9 bases and J dropped 0 bases, with 17 bases sitting between them. From germline, CDR1 is LNHDA and CDR2 SQIVND (reference sequence). The CDR3 loop spans 16 amino acids.

This chain connects TRBV25-1 to TRBJ1-1; possible D gene TRBD1, 5 bases. V was cut by 1 base and J by 4 bases, with 16 bases left in between. Germline V gene lookup returns CDR1 MGHDK and CDR2 SYGVNS. The CDR3 extends over 16 amino acids. The CDR3 sequence: CASSELRTGGFTEAFF. The CDR3 DNA follows: TGTGCCAGCAGTGAATTGCGTACAGGTGGATTCACTGAAGCTTTCTTT.